The entry that follows covers one TCR beta chain sequence. Its antigen is still unknown. Base qualities are missing; no much larger clone stands one base away. This record comes from a study of shared clonotypes between healthy human individuals (dated by TCRdb to between 2020 and 2021). Notes on the research overall: The cohort included three men and a couple of women between 18 and 49 years of age. To increase sequencing depth and limit assay-specific biases, different laboratories used diverse techniques to prepare libraries and sequence TCR repertoires. For each donor, three plates each were used for CD4 naive and CD4 memory, two plates were used for CD8 naive, and one plate was used for CD8 memory. To estimate repertoire size and how much clonotypes are shared between individuals, the study performed deep sequencing of blood TCR repertoires from about five healthy adults. Leukapheresis yielded between about 0.94 and 10 billion PBMCs per donor.

Using the deep immunoSEQ assay, TCR CDR3 regions were amplified from genomic DNA by multiplex PCR. Genomic DNA extracted from each cell subset was distributed evenly over all wells of several immunoSEQ 96-well plates, and each plate served as one replicate. For sorted subsets, 200 to 250 ng of genomic DNA, equivalent to roughly 30,000 T cell genomes, went into each replicate PCR. Purified libraries were quantified with a Qubit 3.0 fluorometer, sized on a Bioanalyzer 2100, and re-quantified with the KAPA Library Quantification kit. A separate single-read 150-cycle Illumina NextSeq 550 flow cell was used to sequence each immunoSEQ 96-well plate. The original methods were these. Because only junctional sequences without quality scores were contained in the immunoSEQ output, filtering matching that applied to full-length reads could not be performed. To assign V/J genes and CDR3, sequences were annotated against IMGT germline references using PyIR, a Python wrapper for IgBLAST v1.9. Reads were removed for weak V/J assignments (E-value above 1e-6), missing CDR3, stop codons, out-of-frame junctions, or ambiguous translated residues. V3J clonotypes were defined by identical inferred V gene, J gene, and CDR3 amino acid sequence. The percentage overlap between two repertoires was calculated by dividing the number of shared unique clonotypes by the size of the smaller repertoire. RTK rarefaction, the Chao1 estimator, and Recon v2.1 estimates of unobserved clonotypes were used to assess repertoire richness. Generation probabilities were computed with OLGA for all TCRbeta clonotypes obtained by the gDNA method from a handful of donors. What TCRdb holds here is the immuneACCESS table cut down to in-frame rearrangements. Part of the clones is not present; checked against another copy, under half of the missing clones reflect an unresolved V gene, and the others are unexplained. Clonal size and the V and J genes are those of that table, whereas D and trimming came from the DNA. This sample holds about 1.9 million clones; 93% were observed only once. Of the sample, more than 1.5% is held by the ten largest clones.

For the CD8 naive samples, CD45RO-negative cells were positively selected for CCR7, yielding a CD45RA+CCR7+ population from which TemRA cells were excluded. The donors were healthy, HIV-negative adults who had no recently reported acute infections or vaccinations. Every donor was a Caucasian adult living in Nashville, Tennessee, USA. After blood collection by leukapheresis, PBMCs were isolated using Ficoll-Histopaque density gradient centrifugation and then cryopreserved in the vapor phase of liquid nitrogen. Analytical flow cytometry was used to check the purity and quantity of each magnetically sorted T cell population. From each sorted fraction, genomic DNA was isolated and quantified by UV absorbance on a Nanodrop 2000c. Overall results and qualifications from the work: Even with the large sequencing depth, rarefaction of the sorted-subset datasets indicated that sequencing was incomplete. Roughly 5% of naive CD4, 3% to 4% of naive CD8, 2.3% of memory CD4, and approximately 0.4% of memory CD8 clonotypes were shared across several donors. Larger estimated clonotype richness was generally found for naive subsets than for memory subsets. Sampling was limited to blood, and TCR repertoires in tissue likely differ from TCR repertoires in blood. Because the study included a small number of donors, the genetic and exposure-history diversity represented was limited. Compared with non-shared clonotypes, clonotypes shared by all four sorted-subset donors had higher generation probabilities. Based on pairwise subsampling, the degree of clonotype sharing among donors was expected to be affected by sequencing depth.

Relative to germline, V is 1 base shorter and J is 4 bases shorter, with 18 bases between their ends. From its cysteine to its phenylalanine, the CDR3 spans 17 amino acids. Only CDR3 DNA is held: 51 bases, read in frame from base 1. CDR1 and CDR2, per the germline V gene, are SGHVS and FNYEAQ. The rearrangement joined TRBV7-6 to TRBJ2-3; the D gene is perhaps TRBD2, on 8 matching bases. This sequence was found in a young man in good health. Some clones in this sample may be carry-over from other donors' samples. The sequenced sample consisted of naive CD8+ T cells from PBMCs. The cell subset or site label, read with the paper, signifies: CD45RA+CCR7+. The DNA sequence is given as TGTGCCAGCAGCTTAGTAGGGGGCCCGACTAGCGCAGATACGCAGTATTTT. This is translated as CASSLVGGPTSADTQYF.